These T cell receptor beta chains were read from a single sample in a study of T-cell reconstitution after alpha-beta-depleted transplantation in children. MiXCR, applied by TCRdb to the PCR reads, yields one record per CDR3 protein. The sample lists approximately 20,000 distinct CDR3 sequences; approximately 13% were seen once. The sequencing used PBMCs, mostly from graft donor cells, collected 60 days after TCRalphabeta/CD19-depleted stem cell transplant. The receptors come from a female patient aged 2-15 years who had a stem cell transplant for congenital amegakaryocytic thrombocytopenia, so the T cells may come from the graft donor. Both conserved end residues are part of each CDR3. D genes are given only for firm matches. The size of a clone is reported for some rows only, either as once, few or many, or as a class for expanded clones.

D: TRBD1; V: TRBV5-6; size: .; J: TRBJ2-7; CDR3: CAIWGTGTEHEQYF; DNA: TGTGCCATTTGGGGGACAGGGACAGAACACGAGCAGTACTTC
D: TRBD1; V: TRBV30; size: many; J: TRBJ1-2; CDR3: CAWRSPGQANYGYTF; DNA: TGTGCCTGGAGATCCCCGGGACAGGCTAACTATGGCTACACCTTC
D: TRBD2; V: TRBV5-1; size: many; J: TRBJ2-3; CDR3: CASSLSLAAITDTQYF; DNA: TGCGCCAGCAGCTTATCCCTAGCGGCGATCACAGATACGCAGTATTTT
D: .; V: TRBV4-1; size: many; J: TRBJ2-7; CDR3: CASSLGGLGVEQYF; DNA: TGCGCCAGCAGTTTGGGCGGCCTGGGGGTCGAGCAGTACTTC
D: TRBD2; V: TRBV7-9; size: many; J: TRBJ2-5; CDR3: CASSLGSGGETQYF; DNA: TGTGCCAGCAGCTTAGGATCGGGAGGAGAGACCCAGTACTTC
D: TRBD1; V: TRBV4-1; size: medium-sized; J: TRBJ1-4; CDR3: CASSPEDRGSLTRFF; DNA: TGCGCCAGCAGCCCCGAGGACAGGGGATCCCTTACGAGGTTTTTT
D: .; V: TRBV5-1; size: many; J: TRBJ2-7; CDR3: CASSFLAEVGEQYF; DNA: TGCGCCAGCAGCTTTCTCGCGGAGGTCGGCGAGCAGTACTTC
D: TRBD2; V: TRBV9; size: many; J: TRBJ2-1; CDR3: CASSAMTSGDNEQFF; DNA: TGTGCCAGCAGCGCAATGACTAGCGGGGACAATGAGCAGTTCTTC
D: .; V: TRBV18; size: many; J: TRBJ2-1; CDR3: CASSPLPGDNEQFF; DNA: TGTGCCAGCTCACCACTACCGGGAGACAATGAGCAGTTCTTC
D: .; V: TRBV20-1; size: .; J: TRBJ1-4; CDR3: CSARVARANEKLFF; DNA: TGCAGTGCTAGGGTCGCCAGAGCTAATGAAAAACTGTTTTTT
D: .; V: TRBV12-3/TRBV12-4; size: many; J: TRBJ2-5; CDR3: CATPSPSVSQETQYF; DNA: TGTGCCACCCCCTCCCCTAGCGTATCTCAAGAGACCCAGTACTTC
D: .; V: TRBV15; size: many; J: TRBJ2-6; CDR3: CATSAKTGSGANVLTF; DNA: TGTGCCACCAGCGCCAAAACAGGCTCTGGGGCCAACGTCCTGACTTTC
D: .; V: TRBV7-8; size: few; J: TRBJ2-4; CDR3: CASSPQGQSLGRIQYF; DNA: TGTGCCAGCAGCCCCCAAGGACAGAGTCTGGGGAGGATTCAGTACTTC
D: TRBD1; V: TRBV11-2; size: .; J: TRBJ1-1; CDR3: CASSEQGQWATEAFF; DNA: TGTGCCAGCAGCGAACAGGGGCAATGGGCGACTGAAGCTTTCTTT
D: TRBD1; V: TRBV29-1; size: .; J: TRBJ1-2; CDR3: CSVDTTPGTGGGGYTF; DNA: TGCAGCGTTGACACCACGCCTGGGACAGGGGGCGGTGGCTACACCTTC
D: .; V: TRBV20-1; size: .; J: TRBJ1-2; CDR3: CSASFRAGYGYTF; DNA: TGCAGTGCTAGTTTTAGGGCAGGCTATGGCTACACCTTC
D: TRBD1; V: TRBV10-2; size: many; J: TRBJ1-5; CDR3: CATRDRGEQPQHF; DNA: TGCGCCACGCGGGACAGGGGAGAGCAGCCCCAGCATTTT
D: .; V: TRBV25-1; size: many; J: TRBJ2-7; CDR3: CASTRGSTYEQYF; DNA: TGTGCCAGCACGAGAGGATCCACCTACGAGCAGTACTTC
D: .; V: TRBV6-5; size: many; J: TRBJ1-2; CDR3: CASSWKGSSYTF; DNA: TGTGCCAGCAGTTGGAAGGGGAGCAGCTACACCTTC
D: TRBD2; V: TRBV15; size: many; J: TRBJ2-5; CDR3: CATSRDLGGLGTETQYF; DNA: TGTGCCACCAGCAGAGATCTAGGGGGACTAGGGACGGAGACCCAGTACTTC
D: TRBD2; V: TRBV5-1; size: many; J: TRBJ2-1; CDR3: CASSRAGAYNEQFF; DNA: TGCGCCAGCAGCCGGGCGGGGGCCTACAATGAGCAGTTCTTC
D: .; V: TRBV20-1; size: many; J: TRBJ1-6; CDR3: CSATRDRPQDSPLHF; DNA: TGCAGTGCTACCCGGGACCGGCCCCAAGATTCACCCCTCCACTTT
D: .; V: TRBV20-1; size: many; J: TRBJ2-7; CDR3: CSATRQAGSYEQYF; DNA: TGCAGTGCAACCCGACAGGCTGGTTCCTACGAGCAGTACTTC
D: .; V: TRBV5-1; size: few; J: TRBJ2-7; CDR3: CASRQGPSSYEQYF; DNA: TGCGCCAGCAGACAGGGACCCAGCTCCTACGAGCAGTACTTC
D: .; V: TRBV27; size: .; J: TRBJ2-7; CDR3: CASSRGRGREAAYEQYF; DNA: TGTGCCAGCAGTAGGGGGCGAGGGAGGGAGGCGGCCTACGAGCAGTACTTC
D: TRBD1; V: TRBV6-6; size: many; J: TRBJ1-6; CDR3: CATRWTGKNSPLHF; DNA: TGTGCCACCAGGTGGACAGGGAAGAATTCACCCCTCCACTTT
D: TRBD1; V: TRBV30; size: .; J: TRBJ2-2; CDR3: CAWKRGTDPGELFF; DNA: TGTGCCTGGAAGCGAGGGACAGACCCCGGGGAGCTGTTTTTT
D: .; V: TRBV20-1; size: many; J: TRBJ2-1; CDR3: CSARDTPLFNEQFF; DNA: TGCAGTGCTAGAGATACCCCCCTTTTCAATGAGCAGTTCTTC
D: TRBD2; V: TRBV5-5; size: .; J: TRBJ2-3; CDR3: CASSPLEREGKDTQYF; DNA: TGTGCCAGCAGCCCCTTGGAGCGGGAGGGTAAAGATACGCAGTATTTT
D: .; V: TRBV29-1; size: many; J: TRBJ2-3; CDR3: CSGGTVTDTQYF; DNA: TGCAGCGGTGGGACGGTTACAGATACGCAGTATTTT
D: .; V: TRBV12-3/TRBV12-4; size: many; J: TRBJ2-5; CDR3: CASSTRRLLRETQYF; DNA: TGTGCCAGCAGTACACGACGCCTCCTCCGAGAGACCCAGTACTTC
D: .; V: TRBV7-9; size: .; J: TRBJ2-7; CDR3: CASSSGLLPYEQYF; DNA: TGTGCCAGCAGCTCTGGGCTCCTCCCCTACGAGCAGTACTTC
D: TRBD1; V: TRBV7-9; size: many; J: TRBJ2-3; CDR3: CASSLPGTGYTQYF; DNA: TGTGCCAGCAGCCTTCCCGGGACAGGGTATACGCAGTATTTT